This T cell receptor beta chain comes out of a study of identifying expanded T cells in peripheral blood (dated by TCRdb to about 2019). The study in broad terms: Separate aliquots of the same genomic DNA pool were sequenced to produce technical replicates, and four replicates were compared in pairs.

The research as a whole found: It was expected by the authors that biological variance in healthy repertoires might increase further over much longer intervals, such as months to years. Across all healthy-donor time intervals, the beta-binomial model significantly cut both the number of clones called differentially abundant and the false-positive rate. The binomial model flagged around 1.2 differentially abundant clones between technical replicates, compared with about 16 over roughly 2 weeks and 19 to 20 over around four weeks. For all healthy donors, the variance in clone template counts between roughly 2-week samples rose significantly as total template count increased.

Including the terminal cysteine and phenylalanine, the CDR3 comprises 12 residues. Only CDR3 DNA is held: 36 bases, read in frame from base 1. CDR1 MNHNY and CDR2 SVGAGI were looked up in the germline V gene (reference sequence). The junction shows trimming of 4 bases on V and 2 bases on J, plus 5 bases between the germline ends. On this clone itself: Its cognate antigen has yet to be identified. There are no base qualities to consult, and no much larger clone falls within one base.

No immune events, such as infections, were documented for the healthy donors during the collection period. Blood repertoires from healthy donors were used as a training cohort for calibrating time-dependent variance in a beta-binomial model of differential abundance of T-cell clones. There were roughly 10 healthy donors in the training cohort, of whom 3 were female and 7 were male. On average the donors were 43 years old, and their ages spanned roughly 29 to 64 years. Obtained from a commercial supplier, whole blood was collected from each healthy donor at three time points set about 2 weeks apart. For immunosequencing, genomic DNA was extracted from unsorted whole blood. TCRbeta CDR3 regions were profiled with the immunoSEQ Assay using bias-controlled multiplex PCR amplification of genomic DNA. In the original analysis: The absolute abundance of each unique TCRbeta CDR3 region was quantified after sequences were collapsed and filtered. Two models were used to test differential abundance: a binomial model (Fisher-equivalent) and a beta-binomial model that adds time-dependent variance fitted from healthy donors. Any clone with fewer than 5 combined templates was excluded, and a clone was called differentially abundant if its Benjamini-Hochberg FDR was below 0.01. Using the form v = (b*log(k)+a)^2, the beta-binomial variance was modeled as a function of the total template count across the two samples. TCRdb mirrors the immuneACCESS table, restricted to in-frame sequences. Some clones are absent from its copies; in checked studies, under half trace to an unresolved V gene, and the reason for the others is unknown. For V, J and clone size, that table is used; D and trimming come from the DNA. Counted in this sample were about 130,000 clones; less than 90% of them appeared once. 8.4% of the sample belongs to the ten largest clones.

This receptor was identified in a person between 18 and 75 years old in good health. Sequences were obtained from blood. This receptor chain uses TRBV6-6 and TRBJ2-5, with an unclear D gene assignment. The DNA sequence follows: TGTGCCAGCAGTTTTGCGCAAGAGACCCAGTACTTC. Translation gives CASSFAQETQYF.